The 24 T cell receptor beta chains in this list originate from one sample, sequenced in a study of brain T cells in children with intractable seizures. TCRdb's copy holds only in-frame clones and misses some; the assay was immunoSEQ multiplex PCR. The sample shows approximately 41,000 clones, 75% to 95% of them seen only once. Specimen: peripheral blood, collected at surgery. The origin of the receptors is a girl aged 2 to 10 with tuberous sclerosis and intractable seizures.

In DNA, the CDR3 is TGTGCCAGCTCACCCGGGACAGGGGAGCAGCCCCAGCATTTT. Protein product: CASSPGTGEQPQHF. The chain has TRBV18 and TRBJ1-5, with TRBD1 matching over 10 bases. The CDR3 has 14 amino acids. The germline gives CDR1 KGHSH, CDR2 LQKENI. The V segment lost 3 bases and the J segment 7 bases; nucleotides outside the gene matches: 3.

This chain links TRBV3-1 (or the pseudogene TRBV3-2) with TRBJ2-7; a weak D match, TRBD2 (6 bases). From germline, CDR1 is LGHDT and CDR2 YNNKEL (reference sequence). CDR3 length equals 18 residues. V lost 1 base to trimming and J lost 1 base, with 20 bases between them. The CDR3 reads CASSQGSSGGITSYEQYV. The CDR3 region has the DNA TGTGCCAGCAGCCAAGGGAGTAGCGGCGGTATTACGTCCTACGAGCAGTACGTC.

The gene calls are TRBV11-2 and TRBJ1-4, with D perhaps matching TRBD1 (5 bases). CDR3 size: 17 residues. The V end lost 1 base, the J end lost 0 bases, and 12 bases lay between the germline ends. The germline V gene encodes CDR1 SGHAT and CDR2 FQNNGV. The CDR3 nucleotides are TGTGCCAGCAGCTTAGGATCAGGGATTGCAACTAATGAAAAACTGTTTTTT. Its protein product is CASSLGSGIATNEKLFF.

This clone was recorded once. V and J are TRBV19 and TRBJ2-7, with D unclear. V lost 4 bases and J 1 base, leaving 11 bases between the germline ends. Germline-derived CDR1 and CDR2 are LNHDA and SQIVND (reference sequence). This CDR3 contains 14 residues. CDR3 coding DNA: TGTGCCAGTAGTAGAGACCACAATTCCTACGAGCAGTACTTC. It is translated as CASSRDHNSYEQYF. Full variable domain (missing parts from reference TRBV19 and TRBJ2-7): DGGITQSPKYLFRKEGQNVTLSCEQNLNHDAMYWYRQDPGQGLRLIYYSQIVNDFQKGDIAEGYSVSREKKESFPLTVTSAQKNPTAFYLCASSRDHNSYEQYFGPGTRLTVT.

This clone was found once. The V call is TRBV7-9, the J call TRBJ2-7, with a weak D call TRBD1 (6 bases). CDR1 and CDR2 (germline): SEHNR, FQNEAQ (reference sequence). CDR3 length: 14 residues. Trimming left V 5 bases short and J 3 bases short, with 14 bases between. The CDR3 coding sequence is TGTGCCAGCAGCCTAACAGGGAAGAACTACGAGCAGTACGTC. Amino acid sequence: CASSLTGKNYEQYV.

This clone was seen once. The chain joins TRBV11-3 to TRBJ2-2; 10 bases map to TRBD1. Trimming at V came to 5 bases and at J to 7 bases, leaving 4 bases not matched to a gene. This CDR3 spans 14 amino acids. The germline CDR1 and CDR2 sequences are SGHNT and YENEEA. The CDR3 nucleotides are TGTGCCAGCAGCCCGGGACAGGGGATCGGGGAGCTGTTTTTT. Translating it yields CASSPGQGIGELFF.

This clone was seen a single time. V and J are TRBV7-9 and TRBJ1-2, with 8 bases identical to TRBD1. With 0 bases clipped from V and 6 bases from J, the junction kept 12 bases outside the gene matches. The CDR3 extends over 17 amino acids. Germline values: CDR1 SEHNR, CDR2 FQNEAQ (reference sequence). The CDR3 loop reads CASSLALHRGFYDGYTF. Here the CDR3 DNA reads TGTGCCAGCAGCTTAGCTTTACACAGGGGGTTTTACGATGGCTACACCTTC.

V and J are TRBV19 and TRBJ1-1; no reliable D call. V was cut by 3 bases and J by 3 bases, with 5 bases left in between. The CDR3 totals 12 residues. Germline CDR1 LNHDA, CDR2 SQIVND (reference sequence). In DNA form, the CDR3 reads TGTGCCAGTAGTATTCCGGACACTGAAGCTTTCTTT. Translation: CASSIPDTEAFF.

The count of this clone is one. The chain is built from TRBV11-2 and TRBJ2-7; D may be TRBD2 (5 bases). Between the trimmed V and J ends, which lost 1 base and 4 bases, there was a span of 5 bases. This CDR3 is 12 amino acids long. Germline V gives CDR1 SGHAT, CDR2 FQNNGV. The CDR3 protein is CASSLAGYEQYV. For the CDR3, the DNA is TGTGCCAGCAGCTTAGCGGGATACGAGCAGTACGTC.

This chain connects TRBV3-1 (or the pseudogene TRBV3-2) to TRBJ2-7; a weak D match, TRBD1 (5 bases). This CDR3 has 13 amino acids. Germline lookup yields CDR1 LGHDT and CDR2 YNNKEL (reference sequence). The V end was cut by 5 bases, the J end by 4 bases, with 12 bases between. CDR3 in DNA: TGTGCCAGCAGCTATGCGGACACATACGAGCAGTACTTC. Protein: CASSYADTYEQYF.

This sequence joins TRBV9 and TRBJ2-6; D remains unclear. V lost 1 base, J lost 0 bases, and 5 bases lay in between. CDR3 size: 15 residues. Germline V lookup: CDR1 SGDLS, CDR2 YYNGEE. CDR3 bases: TGTGCCAGCAGCGTATGGGGCTCTGGGGCCAACGTCCTGACTTTC. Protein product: CASSVWGSGANVLTF. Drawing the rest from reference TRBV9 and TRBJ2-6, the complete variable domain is DSGVTQTPKHLITATGQRVTLRCSPRSGDLSVYWYQQSLDQGLQFLIQYYNGEERAKGNILERFSAQQFPDLHSELNLSSLELGDSALYFCASSVWGSGANVLTFGAGSRLTVL.

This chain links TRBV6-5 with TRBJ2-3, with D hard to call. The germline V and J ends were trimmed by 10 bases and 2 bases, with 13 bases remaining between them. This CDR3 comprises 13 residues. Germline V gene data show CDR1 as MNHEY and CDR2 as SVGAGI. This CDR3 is CATHQDTTDTQYF. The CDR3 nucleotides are TGTGCCACCCACCAAGACACCACAGATACGCAGTATTTT.

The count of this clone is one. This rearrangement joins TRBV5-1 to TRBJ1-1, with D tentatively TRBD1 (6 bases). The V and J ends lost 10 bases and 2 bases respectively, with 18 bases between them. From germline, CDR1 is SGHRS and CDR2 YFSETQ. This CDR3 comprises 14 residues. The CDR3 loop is CACYEGGSNTEAFF. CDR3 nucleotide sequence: TGCGCCTGCTACGAGGGGGGAAGTAACACTGAAGCTTTCTTT.

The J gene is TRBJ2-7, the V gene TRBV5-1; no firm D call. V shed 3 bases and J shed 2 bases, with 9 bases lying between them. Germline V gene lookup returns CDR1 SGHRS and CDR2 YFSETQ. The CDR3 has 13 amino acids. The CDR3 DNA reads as TGCGCCAGCAGCTGGGTCGGCGCCTACGAGCAGTACTTC. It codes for CASSWVGAYEQYF.

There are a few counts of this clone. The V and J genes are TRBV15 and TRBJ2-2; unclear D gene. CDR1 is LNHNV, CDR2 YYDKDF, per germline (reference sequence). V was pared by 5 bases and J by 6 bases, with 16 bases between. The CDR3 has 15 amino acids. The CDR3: CATSSAVRTAGELFF. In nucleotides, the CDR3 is TGTGCCACCAGCTCCGCAGTTCGAACGGCCGGGGAGCTGTTTTTT.

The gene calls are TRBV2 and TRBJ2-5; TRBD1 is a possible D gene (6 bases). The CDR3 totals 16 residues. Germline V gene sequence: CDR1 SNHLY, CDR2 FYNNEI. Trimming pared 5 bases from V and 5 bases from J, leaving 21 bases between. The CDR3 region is CASSSSDRPLWETQYF. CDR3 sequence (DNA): TGTGCCAGCAGTTCCTCCGACAGGCCACTGTGGGAGACCCAGTACTTC.

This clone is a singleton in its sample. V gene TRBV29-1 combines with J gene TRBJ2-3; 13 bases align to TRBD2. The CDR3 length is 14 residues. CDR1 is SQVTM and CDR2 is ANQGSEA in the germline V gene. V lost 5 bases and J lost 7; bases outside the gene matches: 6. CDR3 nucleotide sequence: TGCAGCGTTTCACTAGCGGGGGGGCTTCATACGCAGTATTTT. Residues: CSVSLAGGLHTQYF.

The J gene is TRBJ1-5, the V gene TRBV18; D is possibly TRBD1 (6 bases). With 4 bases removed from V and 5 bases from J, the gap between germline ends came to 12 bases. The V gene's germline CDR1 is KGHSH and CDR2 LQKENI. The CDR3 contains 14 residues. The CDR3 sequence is CASSLQGRDQPQHF. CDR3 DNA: TGTGCCAGCTCACTACAGGGTAGGGATCAGCCCCAGCATTTT. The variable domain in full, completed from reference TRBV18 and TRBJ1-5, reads NAGVMQNPRHLVRRRGQEARLRCSPMKGHSHVYWYRQLPEEGLKFMVYLQKENIIDESGMPKERFSAEFPKEGPSILRIQQVVRGDSAAYFCASSLQGRDQPQHFGDGTRLSIL.

CDR3 DNA: TGTGCCAGCAGCCGACAGGGAACTAATGAAAAACTGTTTTTT. Translation gives CASSRQGTNEKLFF. The rearrangement uses TRBV7-9 and TRBJ1-4; 7 bases line up with TRBD1. The ends lost 5 bases at V and 1 base at J; junction bases unmatched: 1. Germline assignment: CDR1 SEHNR and CDR2 FQNEAQ (reference sequence). CDR3 length: 14 residues.

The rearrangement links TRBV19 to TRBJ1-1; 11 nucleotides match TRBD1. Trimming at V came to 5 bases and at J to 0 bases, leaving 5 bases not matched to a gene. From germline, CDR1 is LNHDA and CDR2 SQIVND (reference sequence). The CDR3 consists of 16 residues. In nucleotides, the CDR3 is TGTGCCAGTAGTCTTCGGACAGGGGGCATGAACACTGAAGCTTTCTTT. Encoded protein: CASSLRTGGMNTEAFF.

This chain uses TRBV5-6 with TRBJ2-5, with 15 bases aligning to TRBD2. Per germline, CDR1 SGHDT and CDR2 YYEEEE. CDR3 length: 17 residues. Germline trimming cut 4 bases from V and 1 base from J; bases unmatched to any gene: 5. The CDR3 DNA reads TGTGCCAGCAGCGCCCGGACTAGCGGGGGGGTCCAAGAGACCCAGTACTTC. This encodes CASSARTSGGVQETQYF.

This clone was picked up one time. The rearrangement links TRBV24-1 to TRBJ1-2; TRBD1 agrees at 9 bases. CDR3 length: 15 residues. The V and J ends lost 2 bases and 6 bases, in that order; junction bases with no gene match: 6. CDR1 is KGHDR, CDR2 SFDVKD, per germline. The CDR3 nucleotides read TGTGCCACCAGTGATTCGGACAGGGGTCTTGATGGCTACACCTTC. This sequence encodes CATSDSDRGLDGYTF.

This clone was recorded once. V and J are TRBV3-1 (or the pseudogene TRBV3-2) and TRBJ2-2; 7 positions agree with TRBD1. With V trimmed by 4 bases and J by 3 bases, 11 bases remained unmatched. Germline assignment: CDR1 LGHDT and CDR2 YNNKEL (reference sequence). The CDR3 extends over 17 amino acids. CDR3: CASSPRDFRGYTGELFF. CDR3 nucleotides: TGTGCCAGCAGCCCCCGTGACTTCAGGGGGTACACCGGGGAGCTGTTTTTT.

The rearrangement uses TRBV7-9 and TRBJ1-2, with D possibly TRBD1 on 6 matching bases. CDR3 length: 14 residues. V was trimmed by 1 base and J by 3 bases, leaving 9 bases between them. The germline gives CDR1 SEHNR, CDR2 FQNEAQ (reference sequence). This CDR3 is CASSLGGLYYGYTF. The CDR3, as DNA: TGTGCCAGCAGCTTAGGGGGGCTTTACTATGGCTACACCTTC.